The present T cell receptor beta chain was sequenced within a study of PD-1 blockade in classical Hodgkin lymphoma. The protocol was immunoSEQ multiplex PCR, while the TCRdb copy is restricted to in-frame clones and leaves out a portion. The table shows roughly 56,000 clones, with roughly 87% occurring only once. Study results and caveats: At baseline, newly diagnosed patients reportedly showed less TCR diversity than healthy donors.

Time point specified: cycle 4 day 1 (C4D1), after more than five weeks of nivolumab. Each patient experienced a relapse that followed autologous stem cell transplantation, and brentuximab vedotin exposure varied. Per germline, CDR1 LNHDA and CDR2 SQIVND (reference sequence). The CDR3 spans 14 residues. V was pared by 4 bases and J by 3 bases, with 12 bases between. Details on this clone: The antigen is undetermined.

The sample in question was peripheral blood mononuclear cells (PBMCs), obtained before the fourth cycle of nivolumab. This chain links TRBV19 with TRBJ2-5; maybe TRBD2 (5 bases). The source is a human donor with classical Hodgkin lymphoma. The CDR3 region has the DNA TGTGCCAGTAGTACCCAACAGACTAAAGAGACCCAGTACTTC. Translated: CASSTQQTKETQYF. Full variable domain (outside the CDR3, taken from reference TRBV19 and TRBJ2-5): DGGITQSPKYLFRKEGQNVTLSCEQNLNHDAMYWYRQDPGQGLRLIYYSQIVNDFQKGDIAEGYSVSREKKESFPLTVTSAQKNPTAFYLCASSTQQTKETQYFGPGTRLLVL.